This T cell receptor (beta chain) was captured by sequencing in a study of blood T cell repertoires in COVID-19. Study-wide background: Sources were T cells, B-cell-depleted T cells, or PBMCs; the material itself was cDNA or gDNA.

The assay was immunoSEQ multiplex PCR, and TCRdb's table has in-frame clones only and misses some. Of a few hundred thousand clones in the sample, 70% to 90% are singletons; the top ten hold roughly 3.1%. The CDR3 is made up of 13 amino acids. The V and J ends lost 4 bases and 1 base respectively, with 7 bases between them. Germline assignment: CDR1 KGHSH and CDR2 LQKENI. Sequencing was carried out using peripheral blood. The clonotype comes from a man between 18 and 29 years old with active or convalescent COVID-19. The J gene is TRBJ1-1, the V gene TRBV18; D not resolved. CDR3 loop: CASSRKQNTEAFF. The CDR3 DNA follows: TGTGCCAGCTCACGCAAACAGAACACTGAAGCTTTCTTT.